This record covers a single T cell receptor (beta chain). This clone's antigen is unknown. Per-nucleotide qualities are absent, and no much larger clonotype sits a single base away. The CDR3 has 14 amino acids, counting the end cysteine and phenylalanine. Here the CDR3 DNA is all that survives: 42 bases in frame from base 1. The germline V gene yields SGDLS for CDR1 and YYNGEE for CDR2. The junction shows trimming of 3 bases on V and 0 bases on J, and the gene matches do not reach 3 bases of it. These data belong to a study of CD8 T cells in Susac syndrome (dated by TCRdb to between 2018 and 2020). For the wider study: The study used repertoire sequencing to test whether antigen drove CD8+ T cell activation and differentiation in Susac syndrome. CD8+ T cell repertoire clonality was compared between more than ten healthy donors, approximately 14 Susac syndrome patients and 15 multiple sclerosis patients.

Peripheral blood CD8+ and CD4+ T cells from healthy donors, Susac syndrome patients and multiple sclerosis patients were profiled by high-throughput TCR beta sequencing. Multiple sclerosis controls were treatment-naive patients with stable or active relapsing-remitting disease fulfilling revised McDonald criteria. Bulk CD8+ and CD4+ T cells were purified magnetically by negative isolation, whereas CD8+ TEMRA cells were enriched by FACS. Blood was drawn into EDTA tubes, processed within 24 hours, and PBMCs were isolated by density gradient centrifugation. PBMCs destined for TCR sequencing were cryopreserved in liquid nitrogen and later thawed in a 37 °C water bath. The sorted or isolated CD4+, CD8+ and CD8+ TEMRA cells had a purity of 90% or higher. The research as a whole found: The number of individuals in the TCR sequencing and HLA analysis was acknowledged as relatively small.

RNA was extracted using the RNeasy kit, and roughly 0.5 to 1 microgram was reverse transcribed with random hexamers. The immunoSEQ multiplex PCR assay, which covers 54 Vbeta and 13 Jbeta segments, was used to amplify TCR beta CDR3 regions. PCR amplification bias was corrected using a synthetic template baseline for primer optimization and computational correction. In the authors' own workflow: Reads were annotated to V, D and J genes per IMGT and analyzed with immunoSEQ Analyzer, keeping only productive sequences. To calculate clonality, Shannon entropy was normalized by log2 of the number of productive unique sequences and then subtracted from one. For each patient and control, public and private clones were evaluated among the 100 most prevalent clones. A clone was defined as Susac-specific if it was absent from the healthy and MS cohorts, from over a thousand published viral clones and from other ImmuneACCESS disease sequences. Starting from the raw public reads, TCRdb applied fastp trimming at Q25, assembled clones with MiXCR and retained in-frame beta chains. One record per CDR3 amino acid sequence lists the most common genes and DNA. Here the V and J calls rest on TCRdb's processing, not on the authors' analysis. This sample is represented by a few hundred thousand distinct CDR3 sequences; approximately 90% of them were singletons. The ten top clones hold approximately 0.13% of the sample.

The sample taken for sequencing was CD8+ T cells from PBMCs. The receptor was derived from a human donor with multiple sclerosis. The sequence joins TRBV9 to TRBJ2-7; 7 nucleotides in the junction match TRBD1. The DNA sequence is given as TGTGCCAGCAGCGAGACAGGGAGCTCCTACGAGCAGTACTTC. Its translation reads: CASSETGSSYEQYF.